Each of the 18 T cell receptor beta chains below was sequenced from the same sample in a study of human T cells and chemical hapten exposure. The time point was: pre-sensitization, week 0. Treatment indicated: therapeutic diphenylcyclopropenone sensitization with weekly scalp DPC. Each CDR3 protein gets one entry after TCRdb re-called the RACE reads with MiXCR. The data contain approximately 370,000 distinct CDR3 sequences, about 5.4% of them singletons. Sequences were derived from whole blood, sampled in connection with sensitization to the hapten diphenylcyclopropenone (DPC). Receptors were obtained from a woman younger than 30 with alopecia areata. Some clones in this sample may be carry-over from other donors' samples.

This clonotype was picked up a small number of times. The chain combines TRBV24-1 with TRBJ2-6; D unresolved. The CDR3 sequence is 19 residues long. CDR1 is KGHDR, CDR2 SFDVKD, per germline. With 2 bases removed from V and 1 base from J, the gap between germline ends came to 17 bases. The CDR3 region is CATSDWEMRTPSGANVLTF. In nucleotides, the CDR3 is TGTGCCACCAGTGATTGGGAAATGCGAACACCATCTGGGGCCAACGTCCTGACTTTC.

At least ten counts were recorded for this clonotype. V and J are TRBV6-5 and TRBJ1-2; D unclear. The CDR3 is made up of 13 amino acids. Germline V CDR1 and CDR2: MNHEY, SVGAGI. V dropped 0 bases and J dropped 4 bases, with 6 bases sitting between them. CDR3 sequence: CASSYSSSYGYTF. The CDR3 DNA reads as TGTGCCAGCAGTTACTCGTCCAGCTATGGCTACACCTTC.

This clonotype was picked up a small number of times. The chain joins TRBV27 to TRBJ2-3; 9 positions match TRBD1. The length of the CDR3 is 16 residues. The trim removed 6 bases at V and 3 bases at J, leaving 10 bases unmatched. Germline V CDR1 and CDR2: MNHEY, SMNVEV (reference sequence). The CDR3 protein is CASSEVWGQGTDTQYF. For the CDR3, the DNA is TGTGCCAGCAGCGAAGTATGGGGACAGGGTACAGATACGCAGTATTTT.

This clonotype was counted between two and nine times. The CDR3 DNA is TGCAGTGCGAGGGGACTCCCCTACGAGCAGTACTTC. This gives the protein CSARGLPYEQYF. The chain employs TRBV20-1 and TRBJ2-7; a possible D gene is TRBD2 (6 bases). This CDR3 is built from 12 residues. Per germline, CDR1 DFQATT and CDR2 SNEGSKA (reference sequence). V lost 6 bases and J lost 2, with 11 bases in between.

This clonotype was found many times. The chain carries TRBV5-1 and TRBJ1-2; D is undetermined. Deletions cut 2 bases from V and 2 bases from J, with 7 bases between. The CDR3 runs to 13 residues. CDR1 is SGHRS and CDR2 is YFSETQ in the germline V gene. Written as DNA, the CDR3 is TGCGCCAGCAGCTTCACGGAAAACTATGGCTACACCTTC. Its protein is CASSFTENYGYTF.

This clonotype was detected many times. The chain is built from TRBV7-2 and TRBJ1-4, with a possible D match to TRBD1 (5 bases). Looked up from germline, CDR1 is SGHTA and CDR2 is FQGNSA. Trimming took off 3 bases at V and 7 bases at J, with 12 bases between the two ends. This CDR3 comprises 14 residues. DNA of the CDR3: TGTGCCAGCAGCTTGAGGGGTAGTAGTGAAAAACTGTTTTTT. Translated, it gives CASSLRGSSEKLFF.

This clonotype was detected ten times or more. This chain joins TRBV20-1 and TRBJ1-3; tentative D call: TRBD1 (6 bases). The CDR3 loop spans 14 amino acids. Germline assignment: CDR1 DFQATT and CDR2 SNEGSKA (reference sequence). The germline V and J ends were trimmed by 4 bases and 4 bases, with 14 bases remaining between them. In nucleotides, the CDR3 is TGCAGTGCTAAGGCCCAGGGGCAAGGAAACACCATATATTTT. Translation: CSAKAQGQGNTIYF.

The CDR3 DNA reads TGTGCCAGTAAGGGCCTGAACACTGAAGCTTTCTTT. Residues: CASKGLNTEAFF. The chain carries TRBV7-9 and TRBJ1-1; no clear D. Per the germline V gene, CDR1 is SEHNR and CDR2 is FQNEAQ (reference sequence). This CDR3 has 12 residues. The V and J ends lost 9 bases and 0 bases respectively, with 8 bases between them. Drawing the rest from reference TRBV7-9 and TRBJ1-1, the complete variable domain is DTGVSQNPRHKITKRGQNVTFRCDPISEHNRLYWYRQTLGQGPEFLTYFQNEAQLEKSRLLSDRFSAERPKGSFSTLEIQRTEQGDSAMYLCASKGLNTEAFFGQGTRLTVV.

V is TRBV6-2 or TRBV6-3 and J is TRBJ1-6, with D maybe TRBD1 (5 bases). This CDR3 is built from 14 residues. Per germline, CDR1 MNHEY and CDR2 SVGEGT. V was trimmed by 9 bases and J by 10 bases, leaving 19 bases between them. CDR3 bases: TGTGCCAGTCTTGAGGCTGCCTCAGGGTCACCCCTCCACTTT. It yields the protein CASLEAASGSPLHF.

The V call is TRBV2, the J call TRBJ2-3; D uncertain. V gave up 4 bases and J gave up 5 bases, with 10 bases separating them. Germline CDR1 SNHLY, CDR2 FYNNEI. CDR3 length equals 13 residues. CDR3 nucleotide sequence: TGTGCCAGCAGTGCGGGCCTACTAGATACGCAGTATTTT. It specifies CASSAGLLDTQYF.

This clonotype was detected ten times or more. The chain couples TRBV29-1 to TRBJ1-2; no definite D call. Germline CDR1 is SQVTM and CDR2 is ANQGSEA. V lost 1 base and J 5 bases, leaving 17 bases between the germline ends. This CDR3 has 15 amino acids. CDR3 sequence (DNA): TGCAGCGTTGAAGTTATCCCCCCAGCAATGTATGGCTACACCTTC. This gives the protein CSVEVIPPAMYGYTF.

This clonotype was recorded a few times. V and J are TRBV12-3 or TRBV12-4 and TRBJ2-3, with D perhaps being TRBD1 or TRBD2 (5 bases each). The CDR3 is 14 residues long. Trimming stripped 5 bases from V and 6 bases from J, with 15 bases between. CDR3 in amino acids: CASSPGPFRDTQYF. In DNA, the CDR3 is TGTGCCAGCAGTCCGGGACCGTTTCGGGATACGCAGTATTTT.

The chain uses TRBV7-9 and TRBJ1-1, with 8 bases lining up with TRBD1. The CDR3 spans 14 residues. Trimming cost V 2 bases and J 5 bases; bases outside gene matches: 4. Germline V gives CDR1 SEHNR, CDR2 FQNEAQ (reference sequence). The CDR3 DNA reads TGTGCCAGCAGCTTACAGGGGGCGGAAACTGAAGCTTTCTTT. Amino acids: CASSLQGAETEAFF.

A remark on this clonotype: A much larger clone differs from this one at a single base, so this may be a read error. The rearrangement uses TRBV9 and TRBJ1-1, with 8 bases aligning to TRBD1. The CDR3 runs to 14 residues. Germline CDR1 is SGDLS and CDR2 is YYNGEE. CDR3 sequence: CDSRGPVDGTEAFF. CDR3 nucleotides: TGTGACAGCAGGGGGCCAGTGGACGGCACTGAAGCTTTCTTT.

The rearrangement uses TRBV12-3 or TRBV12-4 and TRBJ1-4; 8 positions match TRBD1. The CDR3 is 14 amino acids. V was pared by 6 bases and J by 8 bases, with 8 bases of the junction left unmatched. CDR3 region: CASRAAGGIEKLFF. As DNA, the CDR3 is TGTGCCAGCAGGGCGGCAGGGGGCATCGAAAAACTGTTTTTT.

CDR3 sequence (DNA): TGTGCCAGCAGTTTCCTCGCGAGCTCTGGAAACACCATATATTTT. Encoded protein: CASSFLASSGNTIYF. This chain uses TRBV6-2 or TRBV6-3 with TRBJ1-3; D remains unclear. V lost 4 bases and J 0 bases, leaving 10 bases between the germline ends. The CDR3 runs 15 residues. CDR1 is MNHEY, CDR2 SVGEGT, per germline.

V gene TRBV6-4 combines with J gene TRBJ2-3, with 8 bases matching TRBD1. The V segment lost 8 bases and the J segment 2 bases; nucleotides outside the gene matches: 6. This CDR3 contains 14 residues. Germline assignment: CDR1 MRHNA and CDR2 SNTAGT. As DNA, the CDR3 is TGTGCCAGCCGACCGGGACAGGACACAGATACGCAGTATTTT. This sequence encodes CASRPGQDTDTQYF.

The chain is built from TRBV20-1 and TRBJ1-6, with unresolved D. This CDR3 spans 19 amino acids. Trimming took 4 bases from V and 0 from J, leaving 22 bases between them. Germline values: CDR1 DFQATT, CDR2 SNEGSKA (reference sequence). The CDR3 region is CSANTPTARVSSYNSPLHF. The CDR3 DNA reads TGCAGTGCTAACACCCCGACGGCCCGGGTTAGCTCCTATAATTCACCCCTCCACTTT.